One and the same sample provided the 27 T cell receptor beta chains below, sequenced in a study of T cells in localized non-small cell lung cancer. Repertoires were generated with immunoSEQ multiplex PCR, while TCRdb's copy carries only in-frame clones and drops some. The sample yields tens of thousands of clones, roughly nine tenths seen once. The source was peripheral blood, collected before any cancer treatment. The receptors derive from a woman aged 40 to 75 with stage I lung adenocarcinoma.

This clone was seen a handful of times. The chain combines TRBV5-4 with TRBJ1-1, with TRBD1 matching 9 bases. The V segment lost 4 bases and the J segment 7 bases; nucleotides outside the gene matches: 8. CDR3 length: 14 amino acids. Germline assignment: CDR1 SGHNT and CDR2 YYREEE (reference sequence). The DNA for the CDR3 is TGTGCCAGCAGCGTCCGGGACAGGGAAGGTGAAGCTTTCTTT. This sequence encodes CASSVRDREGEAFF.

Note on this clone: A read error may produce the germline difference seen at one junction end. The chain combines TRBV19 with TRBJ2-2; D might be TRBD1 or TRBD2, each matching 6 bases. The CDR3 has 15 residues. Germline CDR1 LNHDA, CDR2 SQIVND (reference sequence). CDR3 DNA: TGTGCCAGTAGTGCCCCGGGGGCGAGGATCGGGGAGCTGCTTTTT. Its translation is CASSAPGARIGELLF.

The chain carries TRBV28 and TRBJ2-7, with D uncertain. The CDR3 spans 11 residues. Germline V gives CDR1 MDHEN, CDR2 SYDVKM. V lost 6 bases to trimming and J lost 3 bases, with 6 bases between them. The CDR3 spells CASRQNYEQYF. CDR3 in DNA: TGTGCCAGCAGACAGAACTACGAGCAGTACTTC.

This clone was counted a few times. The J gene is TRBJ1-6, the V gene TRBV11-2; unclear D gene. CDR3 length: 14 amino acids. V was clipped by 3 bases and J by 5 bases, with 8 bases between them. Germline-derived CDR1 and CDR2 are SGHAT and FQNNGV. CDR3 loop: CASSFGGNNSPLHF. In nucleotides, the CDR3 is TGTGCCAGCAGCTTCGGAGGGAATAATTCACCCCTCCACTTT.

The table lists this clone with a count of one. The chain links TRBV5-6 to TRBJ1-1; the D is unclear. The germline CDR1 and CDR2 sequences are SGHDT and YYEEEE. The length of the CDR3 is 12 residues. V lost 0 bases and J 4 bases, leaving 4 bases between the germline ends. The CDR3 DNA follows: TGTGCCAGCAGCTTGGTGTCCACTGAAGCTTTCTTT. It specifies CASSLVSTEAFF.

The chain carries TRBV27 and TRBJ2-5, with TRBD1 matching over 9 bases. The V gene's germline CDR1 is MNHEY and CDR2 SMNVEV (reference sequence). J was trimmed by 5 bases and V by 4 bases; bases with no gene match: 8. The CDR3 contains 15 residues. CDR3 sequence: CASSWMTGGMETQYF. The CDR3 coding sequence is TGTGCCAGCAGTTGGATGACAGGGGGTATGGAGACCCAGTACTTC.

The chain employs TRBV10-1 and TRBJ2-7; D possibly corresponds to TRBD2 (6 bases). In germline, CDR1 is WNHNN, CDR2 SYGVQD (reference sequence). CDR3 length: 15 amino acids. V lost 7 bases to trimming and J lost 4 bases, with 20 bases between them. The CDR3 DNA follows: TGCGCCAGCACTCCGCGAGTCGGGAGTGGGTACGAGCAGTACTTC. Translating gives CASTPRVGSGYEQYF.

The chain recombines TRBV29-1 with TRBJ2-3; D is possibly TRBD1 or TRBD2 (7 bases each). From germline, CDR1 is SQVTM and CDR2 ANQGSEA. Trimming pared 7 bases from V and 4 bases from J, leaving 18 bases between. The CDR3 runs 14 residues. CDR3 residues: CSGGGGRGADTQYF. CDR3 DNA sequence: TGCAGCGGTGGCGGGGGCAGGGGGGCAGATACGCAGTATTTT.

The chain is built from TRBV30 and TRBJ1-2, with D tentatively TRBD1 (6 bases). The CDR3 spans 17 residues. The germline V gene encodes CDR1 GTSNPN and CDR2 SVGIG (reference sequence). V lost 4 bases and J 2 bases, leaving 23 bases between the germline ends. CDR3 DNA sequence: TGTGCCTGGATCCGGGCCCCCTCCCACAGGGTAAACTATGGCTACACCTTC. Translation gives CAWIRAPSHRVNYGYTF.

The CDR3 nucleotides are TGCGCCAGCAGCTCTTGGGGTTTGGGATCGGATGGCTACACCTTC. Translated, it gives CASSSWGLGSDGYTF. The V gene is TRBV5-1, the J gene TRBJ1-2, with unresolved D. The CDR3 is made up of 15 amino acids. V dropped 3 bases and J dropped 6 bases, with 18 bases sitting between them. The germline V gene has CDR1 SGHRS and CDR2 YFSETQ.

This chain joins TRBV4-2 and TRBJ2-6; 7 nucleotides agree with TRBD1. The CDR3 totals 16 residues. J gave up 4 bases and V 2 bases, and 5 bases lay outside the gene matches. The germline V gene has CDR1 LGHNA and CDR2 YNFKEQ. CDR3 region: CASSQQQGTGANVLTF. The CDR3 nucleotides read TGTGCCAGCAGCCAACAACAGGGGACAGGGGCCAACGTCCTGACTTTC.

The chain carries TRBV6-6 and TRBJ2-7; D ambiguous. Germline CDR1 is MNHNY and CDR2 is SVGAGI (reference sequence). Trimming pared 5 bases from V and 2 bases from J, leaving 16 bases between. The length of the CDR3 is 15 residues. In DNA form, the CDR3 reads TGTGCCAGCAGTCCCAGGTCCCTTGGCGCCTACGAGCAGTACTTC. This gives the protein CASSPRSLGAYEQYF.

The chain links TRBV5-4 to TRBJ2-7; D gene uncertain. The CDR3 is 14 amino acids. The germline V gene has CDR1 SGHNT and CDR2 YYREEE (reference sequence). V lost 1 base, J lost 0 bases, and 8 bases lay in between. The CDR3 loop is CASSLQRSSYEQYF. The CDR3 region has the DNA TGTGCCAGCAGCTTGCAAAGGAGCTCCTACGAGCAGTACTTC.

This clone was recorded a few times. Distinct nucleotide sequences in the sample also encode this CDR3. This chain links TRBV19 with TRBJ2-1, with D possibly matching TRBD1 (5 bases). V lost 5 bases, J lost 4 bases, and 6 bases lay in between. The CDR3 spans 12 residues. Germline values: CDR1 LNHDA, CDR2 SQIVND (reference sequence). The CDR3 spells CASSQGYNEQFF. Written as DNA, the CDR3 is TGTGCCAGTAGTCAGGGTTACAATGAGCAGTTCTTC.

The chain recombines TRBV7-2 with TRBJ1-2, with unresolved D. Germline V gene data show CDR1 as SGHTA and CDR2 as FQGNSA. Trimming cost V 5 bases and J 2 bases, with 15 bases left between them. The CDR3 totals 15 residues. The CDR3 sequence is CASSPATPLNYGYTF. For the CDR3, the DNA is TGTGCCAGCAGCCCAGCGACACCGCTGAACTATGGCTACACCTTC.

The chain is built from TRBV2 and TRBJ1-1; TRBD1 is a possible D gene (6 bases). CDR3 length equals 14 residues. Germline values: CDR1 SNHLY, CDR2 FYNNEI. Trimming removed 9 bases at V and 1 base at J, with 15 bases between. For the CDR3, the DNA is TGTGCCAGTACGTTACAGGGTACGAACACTGAAGCTTTCTTT. Translated, it gives CASTLQGTNTEAFF.

This chain uses TRBV18 with TRBJ2-3, with a tentative D call TRBD2 (6 bases). Trimming removed 3 bases from V and 2 bases from J, with 30 bases in between. The CDR3 contains 21 residues. Germline V lookup: CDR1 KGHSH, CDR2 LQKENI. The CDR3 is CASSPDISSGLLGGPTDTQYF. Written as DNA, the CDR3 is TGTGCCAGCTCACCCGATATCTCGAGTGGCCTGCTGGGGGGACCCACAGATACGCAGTATTTT.

The genes are TRBV7-8 and TRBJ1-5; D possibly corresponds to TRBD1 (5 bases). This CDR3 is 17 amino acids long. V was shortened by 1 base and J by 0 bases, with 13 bases between the two germline ends. Germline V gives CDR1 SGHVS, CDR2 FQNEAQ. In DNA, the CDR3 is TGTGCCAGCAGCTTAGTAGCCAGGGAGCTTAGCAATCAGCCCCAGCATTTT. Its protein product is CASSLVARELSNQPQHF.

The rearrangement uses TRBV4-2 and TRBJ2-1, with 10 bases matching TRBD2. Per germline, CDR1 LGHNA and CDR2 YNFKEQ. The ends lost 0 bases at V and 5 bases at J; junction bases unmatched: 4. CDR3 length equals 16 residues. The CDR3, as DNA: TGTGCCAGCAGCCAAGACCCTAGCGGGGGAAACAATGAGCAGTTCTTC. Amino acids: CASSQDPSGGNNEQFF.

This clone appeared a single time. CDR3 protein: CSVYPTGRNSPLHF. The DNA for the CDR3 is TGCAGCGTGTACCCGACAGGGAGGAATTCACCCCTCCACTTT. This sequence joins TRBV29-1 and TRBJ1-6; TRBD1 matches 7 bases. Germline loops: CDR1 SQVTM, CDR2 ANQGSEA. CDR3 length: 14 residues. Germline trimming cut 6 bases from V and 7 bases from J; bases unmatched to any gene: 9.

The chain uses TRBV5-1 and TRBJ1-2; TRBD1 agrees at 8 bases. This CDR3 contains 15 residues. Germline CDR1 reads SGHRS; CDR2 reads YFSETQ. Trimming removed 4 bases from V and 2 bases from J; junction bases left unmatched: 7. The CDR3 DNA reads as TGCGCCAGCAGCGGAATGACAGGGGCAAACTATGGCTACACCTTC. It codes for CASSGMTGANYGYTF.

The V call is TRBV6-5, the J call TRBJ2-1; D gene ambiguous. The ends were cut back, 0 bases at V and 0 bases at J, with 6 bases in the middle. CDR3 length equals 15 residues. In germline, CDR1 is MNHEY, CDR2 SVGAGI. CDR3 protein: CASSYSSSSYNEQFF. For the CDR3, the DNA is TGTGCCAGCAGTTACTCGTCTAGCTCCTACAATGAGCAGTTCTTC.

The chain couples TRBV15 to TRBJ1-4; possibly TRBD1 for D (5 bases). V lost 2 bases and J lost 12, with 19 bases in between. CDR3 length: 15 residues. Per the germline V gene, CDR1 is LNHNV and CDR2 is YYDKDF (reference sequence). The CDR3 is CATSRSRGTGVELFF. DNA for the CDR3: TGTGCCACCAGCAGATCCCGGGGGACGGGGGTTGAACTGTTTTTT.

The chain is built from TRBV27 and TRBJ1-1; D is unresolved. From germline, CDR1 is MNHEY and CDR2 SMNVEV (reference sequence). CDR3 length: 14 residues. Trimming shortened V by 7 bases and J by 5 bases, and 17 bases separated the two germline ends. CDR3 bases: TGTGCCAGCAAACTAAAAGGTGGGGAAACTGAAGCTTTCTTT. The encoded protein is CASKLKGGETEAFF.

The rearrangement uses TRBV2 and TRBJ1-1; D perhaps matches TRBD1 (5 bases). Trimming took 7 bases from V and 6 from J, leaving 18 bases between them. Germline V gene data show CDR1 as SNHLY and CDR2 as FYNNEI. This CDR3 comprises 14 residues. The chain's CDR3 is CASIEGGAAPEAFF. The CDR3 bases are TGTGCCAGCATTGAGGGAGGGGCCGCGCCTGAAGCTTTCTTT.

The chain employs TRBV27 and TRBJ2-7; 7 nucleotides align to TRBD1. The CDR3 length is 13 residues. V was clipped by 5 bases and J by 4 bases; unmatched bases: 5. Looked up from germline, CDR1 is MNHEY and CDR2 is SMNVEV (reference sequence). Here the CDR3 DNA reads TGTGCCAGCAGTCGGGACAGACTTTACGAGCAGTACTTC. Protein sequence: CASSRDRLYEQYF.

This chain joins TRBV7-8 and TRBJ1-1; 8 nucleotides match TRBD1. The germline V gene encodes CDR1 SGHVS and CDR2 FQNEAQ. This CDR3 is 13 amino acids long. Trimming removed 6 bases from V and 4 bases from J; junction bases left unmatched: 4. The CDR3 here is CASSYQGATEAFF. DNA of the CDR3: TGTGCCAGCAGTTACCAGGGGGCCACTGAAGCTTTCTTT.